This T cell receptor (beta chain) was captured by sequencing in a study of cytomegalovirus exposure and HLA in healthy donors. Points from the study as a whole: Presence/absence analyses rested on an assumption that sequencing depth was roughly uniform across donors.

PCR employed 60 Vbeta and 13 Jbeta primers. Clones were sequenced by immunoSEQ multiplex PCR, and TCRdb holds only the in-frame ones, with some missing. The table has roughly 130,000 clones, more than 65% seen once. Comments on this clone: The antigen is not known.

The CDR3 runs 14 residues. V shed 8 bases and J shed 0 bases, with 8 bases lying between them. The V gene's germline CDR1 is SNHLY and CDR2 FYNNEI. V and J are TRBV2 and TRBJ2-6, with TRBD2 as a possible D gene (6 bases). This clonotype was sampled from a woman aged 18-29 years in good health and CMV-seropositive. The sequencing sample was made of PBMCs. The CDR3 region is CASAGSSGANVLTF. The CDR3 bases are TGTGCCAGCGCCGGGAGCTCTGGGGCCAACGTCCTGACTTTC.